The source of this TCR beta chain is a study of blood T cell repertoires in COVID-19. Study information: From T cells, B-cell-depleted T cells, or PBMCs came the material, which was cDNA or gDNA.

J gave up 4 bases and V 3 bases, and 5 bases lay outside the gene matches. This CDR3 is built from 14 residues. Germline CDR1 SGDLS, CDR2 YYNGEE. Methods used by the authors: Reference gene primer amplification gave estimated nucleated cell counts. Sequencing was performed with immunoSEQ multiplex PCR; in TCRdb, only in-frame clones are kept and a portion is missing. That table furnishes V, J and clone size, whereas the DNA furnished D and trimming. In the table there are some 230,000 clones, 65% to 85% of which are singletons. The clonotype was recovered from a woman aged 30 to 39 who had recovered from COVID-19. This chain links TRBV9 with TRBJ2-5; 8 nucleotides align to TRBD2. The sequenced material came from peripheral blood. Written as DNA, the CDR3 is TGTGCCAGCAGCGGAGATAGCGGGATAGAGACCCAGTACTTC. This codes for CASSGDSGIETQYF.